This passage covers 17 T cell receptor beta chains from one sample sequenced in a study of molecular identifiers for immune sequencing clone quantification. TCRdb reprocessed the PCR reads with MiXCR, giving one entry per CDR3 protein. The sample lists approximately 630,000 distinct CDR3 sequences, roughly 25% occurring once. Sequencing was carried out using naive CD8+ T cells from blood, with Jurkat cell RNA spiked in. This sample's subset: FACS-sorted CD8+CD4-CCR7+CD45RA+ naive T cells. All receptors derive from a human donor in good health. Some libraries in this study had Jurkat cell RNA spiked in.

The table lists this clonotype with a few counts. The J gene is TRBJ2-2, the V gene TRBV5-1, with D tentatively TRBD1 (6 bases). Germline V CDR1 and CDR2: SGHRS, YFSETQ. The length of the CDR3 is 15 residues. Trimming stripped 4 bases from V and 4 bases from J, with 14 bases between. The CDR3 reads CASSPIQGATGELFF. The CDR3 nucleotides are TGCGCCAGCAGCCCAATACAGGGTGCCACCGGGGAGCTGTTTTTT.

This clonotype was seen ten or more times. The chain combines TRBV5-6 with TRBJ2-7; 10 nucleotides line up with TRBD1. This CDR3 comprises 16 residues. With V trimmed by 4 bases and J by 4 bases, 11 bases remained unmatched. Germline CDR1 SGHDT, CDR2 YYEEEE. CDR3 in amino acids: CASSPKPGQGLYEQYF. CDR3 nucleotides: TGTGCCAGCAGCCCAAAACCGGGACAGGGGTTATACGAGCAGTACTTC.

The V gene is TRBV29-1, the J gene TRBJ1-2, with a possible D match to TRBD1 (5 bases). From germline, CDR1 is SQVTM and CDR2 ANQGSEA. Between the trimmed V and J ends, which lost 4 bases and 2 bases, there was a span of 11 bases. This CDR3 contains 13 residues. The CDR3 region is CSVGGTANYGYTF. The CDR3 region has the DNA TGCAGCGTTGGCGGGACGGCGAACTATGGCTACACCTTC.

This CDR3 is CASSSGTGHQPQHF. The CDR3 bases are TGCGCCAGCAGTTCCGGGACAGGGCATCAGCCCCAGCATTTT. The chain links TRBV10-2 to TRBJ1-5, with 9 bases that match TRBD1. Trimming took 5 bases from V and 5 from J; bases not matched to a gene: 4. Per germline, CDR1 WSHSY and CDR2 SAAADI. The CDR3 length is 14 residues.

This clonotype was detected ten times or more. The junction departs from the called germline gene at one end, perhaps through a read error. CDR3 in DNA: TGCGCCAGCAGCTATGGACAGATGAACACTGAAGCTTTCTTT. Protein product: CASSYGQMNTEAFF. This chain links TRBV5-6 with TRBJ1-1, with D possibly matching TRBD1 (6 bases). Germline CDR1 SGHDT, CDR2 YYEEEE. CDR3 size: 14 residues.

There are many counts of this clonotype. The genes are TRBV6-5 and TRBJ2-1, with D uncertain. Germline V CDR1 and CDR2: MNHEY, SVGAGI. Trimming pared 0 bases from V and 7 bases from J, leaving 7 bases between. This CDR3 is 13 amino acids long. The CDR3 coding sequence is TGTGCCAGCAGTTACTCCAAGAGAAATGAGCAGTTCTTC. Protein: CASSYSKRNEQFF.

A word on this clonotype: Since a much larger clone is just one base distant, this may be a read error. V and J are TRBV29-1 and TRBJ2-3; the match to TRBD2 covers 14 bases. V was pared by 7 bases and J by 4 bases, with 16 bases of the junction left unmatched. The germline gives CDR1 SQVTM, CDR2 ANQGSEA. The CDR3 loop spans 18 amino acids. The CDR3 nucleotides read TGCAGCGCAACGGGACTAGCGGGAGCCCCTTTTGGCGCAGATACGCAGTATTTT. This gives the protein CSATGLAGAPFGADTQYF.

Many counts were recorded for this clonotype. The gene calls are TRBV4-3 and TRBJ1-6; no clear D. The CDR3 is 15 residues long. V lost 3 bases, J lost 2 bases, and 8 bases lay in between. In germline, CDR1 is LGHNA, CDR2 YSLEER. This chain's CDR3 is CASSQGSAYNSPLHF. In DNA, the CDR3 is TGCGCCAGCAGCCAGGGGTCGGCCTATAATTCACCCCTCCACTTT.

This clonotype was picked up many times. This chain uses TRBV6-2 or TRBV6-3 with TRBJ2-3; either TRBD1 or TRBD2 may supply D (6 bases each). The germline V and J ends were trimmed by 7 bases and 2 bases, with 13 bases remaining between them. Germline CDR1 is MNHEY and CDR2 is SVGEGT. The CDR3 length is 14 residues. The CDR3 region has the DNA TGTGCCAGCACTTGGCGGGACACCACAGATACGCAGTATTTT. It specifies CASTWRDTTDTQYF.

Note on this clonotype: Just one base apart from a much larger clone, this may be a read error. The rearrangement links TRBV29-1 to TRBJ1-5; TRBD1 is a possible D gene (5 bases). The germline V and J ends were trimmed by 2 bases and 9 bases, with 17 bases remaining between them. CDR3 size: 14 residues. Germline CDR1 SQVTM, CDR2 ANQGSEA. Written as DNA, the CDR3 is TGCAGCGTTGAAAAGGGGCTCGTAACCCCGCCCCAGCATTTT. Its translation: CSVEKGLVTPPQHF. Full variable domain (missing parts from reference TRBV29-1 and TRBJ1-5): SAVISQKPSRDICQRGTSLTIQCQVDSQVTMMFWYRQQPGQSLTLIATANQGSEATYESGFVIDKFPISRPNLTFSTLTVSNMSPEDSSIYLCSVEKGLVTPPQHFGDGTRLSIL.

This clonotype was detected only a few times. The chain recombines TRBV4-3 with TRBJ1-6; perhaps TRBD1 as D (6 bases). Trimming removed 3 bases at V and 8 bases at J, with 14 bases between. CDR1 and CDR2 from the germline V gene are LGHNA and YSLEER. The CDR3 is made up of 15 amino acids. The CDR3: CASSQFGTKDSPLHF. As DNA, the CDR3 is TGCGCCAGCAGCCAGTTCGGGACAAAAGATTCACCCCTCCACTTT.

For this clonotype: Just one base apart from a much larger clone, this may be a read error. V usage is TRBV12-3 or TRBV12-4 and J usage is TRBJ2-3; 7 positions match TRBD1. Trimming at V came to 10 bases and at J to 2 bases, leaving 18 bases not matched to a gene. The CDR3 covers 17 residues. The CDR3 region has the DNA TGTGCCAACAGACCCTCTTGGGACAGACAATCCACAGATACGCAGTATTTT. This translates into CANRPSWDRQSTDTQYF.

This chain uses TRBV6-2 or TRBV6-3 with TRBJ1-2; 9 bases are a match to TRBD1. The CDR3 has 13 residues. Germline CDR1 MNHEY, CDR2 SVGEGT. V dropped 5 bases and J dropped 7; count of bases not matched to a gene: 5. The CDR3: CASSLGQGTGYTF. The CDR3 bases are TGTGCCAGCAGTCTTGGACAGGGGACTGGCTACACCTTC.

In its sample, this clonotype was seen many times. V and J are TRBV29-1 and TRBJ2-7; D may be TRBD1 (7 bases). From germline, CDR1 is SQVTM and CDR2 ANQGSEA. There are 13 residues in the CDR3. The V end lost 6 bases, the J end lost 0 bases, and 12 bases lay between the germline ends. In DNA, the CDR3 is TGCAGCGTCGGCGGGACAGACTCCTACGAGCAGTACTTC. It encodes CSVGGTDSYEQYF.

This clonotype was recorded many times. The junction does not match germline at one end; this may be a read error. The J gene is TRBJ2-7, the V gene TRBV4-1, with 10 positions matching TRBD2. Germline V CDR1 and CDR2: MGHRA, YSYEKL. There are 15 residues in the CDR3. CDR3 DNA: TGTGCCAGCAGCCAAGAGCGGGGGGGCTACTACGAGCAGTACTTC. Translating gives CASSQERGGYYEQYF.

This clonotype was observed many times. The rearrangement joins TRBV30 to TRBJ2-7; D is possibly TRBD1 (6 bases). Germline V gene data show CDR1 as GTSNPN and CDR2 as SVGIG (reference sequence). The CDR3 sequence is 12 residues long. Between the trimmed V and J ends, which lost 5 bases and 6 bases, there was a span of 14 bases. Written as DNA, the CDR3 is TGTGCCTGGTCCACAGGGCGCACCGAGCAGTACTTC. This encodes CAWSTGRTEQYF.

As for this clonotype: Given a much more abundant clone one base away, this may be a read error. CDR3 protein: CASSPPDTGAYEQYF. In DNA form, the CDR3 reads TGCGCCAGCAGCCCCCCTGACACGGGAGCCTACGAGCAGTACTTC. The chain couples TRBV4-1 to TRBJ2-7; tentatively, D is TRBD2 (6 bases). This CDR3 has 15 amino acids. Germline V gene data show CDR1 as MGHRA and CDR2 as YSYEKL. The V and J ends lost 4 bases and 2 bases respectively, with 15 bases between them.